Described below is a single TCR beta chain sequence and its context. Antigen specificity is unknown. This sample stems from a study of CD8+ T cells in alopecia areata. Study-wide context: Treated patients swallowed 5 to 10 mg of oral tofacitinib twice daily.

Trimming removed 5 bases from V and 7 bases from J; junction bases left unmatched: 5. Germline V gene lookup returns CDR1 ENHRY and CDR2 SYGVKD. The length of the CDR3 is 13 residues. Treatment indicated: oral pan-JAK inhibitor, 5-10 mg twice daily. Punch biopsies of lesional scalp, plus peripheral blood, were taken from alopecia areata patients. CD4+ and CD8+ T cells were sorted from PBMCs stained for CD3, CD4 and CD8. Extraction of RNA preceded its reverse transcription into cDNA, which served as the sequencing template. TCRdb keeps only in-frame clones here, not all; method: immunoSEQ multiplex PCR. The profile shows hundreds of thousands of clones, under 70% of them singletons. Study outcomes and limitations: TCR sharing was clearer in mice than between patients, perhaps partly owing to patient HLA diversity.

The V gene is TRBV10-3, the J gene TRBJ2-7; TRBD2 aligns across 10 bases. The sequencing here drew on CD4+ T cells sorted from blood, taken around week 42, from a patient treated with tofacitinib. The TCR comes from a human donor with alopecia areata. The CDR3 DNA reads as TGTGCCATCAGTCTAGCGGGGGTTGAGGAGCAGTACTTC. As protein: CAISLAGVEEQYF.